This entry lists 10 T cell receptor beta chains sequenced from one sample in a study of T cells in Graves' hyperthyroidism and ophthalmopathy. TCR beta CDR3 region amplification was performed from RNA transcripts. Researchers ran a first-round RT-PCR on the TCR CDR3 using the HTBI primer set. TCRdb itself ran the multiplex PCR reads through MiXCR, one entry per CDR3 protein. The sample carries roughly 750,000 distinct CDR3 sequences, about 16% recorded once. The specimen was blood. The receptors stem from a man younger than 35 with Graves' hyperthyroidism.

At least ten counts were recorded for this clonotype. The chain recombines TRBV27 with TRBJ1-1; D is undetermined. Trimming stripped 6 bases from V and 7 bases from J, with 12 bases between. In germline, CDR1 is MNHEY, CDR2 SMNVEV (reference sequence). CDR3 length equals 12 residues. CDR3 nucleotide sequence: TGTGCCAGCAGCCGACCATTCAGTGAAGCTTTCTTT. It is translated as CASSRPFSEAFF.

Many counts were recorded for this clonotype. The chain joins TRBV3-2 to TRBJ2-5; the table's D call, TRBD1, has no DNA check behind it. TRBV3-2 is an annotated pseudogene. The CDR3 runs to 20 residues. The CDR3 is CASSQRVMKEWTGLAKTQYF. For the CDR3, the DNA is TGTGCCAGCAGCCAAAGGGTCATGAAAGAATGGACAGGTTTGGCAAAGACCCAGTACTTC.

The V call is TRBV10-3, the J call TRBJ2-3, with 9 bases matching TRBD2. The germline V gene has CDR1 ENHRY and CDR2 SYGVKD. The CDR3 extends over 16 amino acids. Trimming at V came to 2 bases and at J to 3 bases, leaving 6 bases not matched to a gene. This CDR3 reads CAISELTSGGTDTQYF. The CDR3 DNA reads as TGTGCCATCAGTGAGCTGACTAGCGGAGGGACAGATACGCAGTATTTT.

V and J are TRBV24-1 and TRBJ2-2; 10 nucleotides line up with TRBD1. In germline, CDR1 is KGHDR, CDR2 SFDVKD. The CDR3 consists of 17 residues. Losses at the gene ends were 5 bases for V and 5 bases for J; bases not matched to a gene: 10. This CDR3 reads CATSAVPGTGDTGELFF. The CDR3 DNA follows: TGTGCCACCAGTGCCGTACCGGGGACAGGGGATACCGGGGAGCTGTTTTTT.

This clonotype came up many times. The rearrangement links TRBV18 to TRBJ1-1, with D hard to call. Germline V gene data show CDR1 as KGHSH and CDR2 as LQKENI. The CDR3 totals 15 residues. V lost 3 bases, J lost 2 bases, and 13 bases lay in between. The DNA for the CDR3 is TGTGCCAGCTCACCTGATCGATCTTTTAACACTGAAGCTTTCTTT. As protein: CASSPDRSFNTEAFF.

This clonotype was counted between two and nine times. V is TRBV10-3 and J is TRBJ1-4; 7 bases agree with TRBD1. V shed 6 bases and J 7 bases; nucleotides not matched to a gene: 5. The length of the CDR3 is 13 residues. Germline assignment: CDR1 ENHRY and CDR2 SYGVKD. The CDR3 spells CAIRGGMGEKLFF. The CDR3 DNA is TGTGCCATCAGAGGGGGCATGGGTGAAAAACTGTTTTTT.

This clonotype was detected ten times or more. This rearrangement joins TRBV7-2 to TRBJ2-1, with D tentatively TRBD1 (6 bases). CDR1 and CDR2 from the germline V gene are SGHTA and FQGNSA. Trimming removed 5 bases from V and 4 bases from J, with 15 bases in between. This CDR3 is 15 amino acids long. CDR3 sequence (DNA): TGTGCCAGCAGCGACGGCCAGGGGTGGTACAATGAGCAGTTCTTC. Its translation: CASSDGQGWYNEQFF.

The gene calls are TRBV2 and TRBJ1-4; tentatively, D is TRBD1 (6 bases). Germline lookup yields CDR1 SNHLY and CDR2 FYNNEI. The CDR3 is 14 amino acids. The ends were cut back, 6 bases at V and 3 bases at J, with 11 bases in the middle. CDR3 nucleotide sequence: TGTGCCAGCAGGCTGGGGGCGGCTAATGAAAAACTGTTTTTT. It codes for CASRLGAANEKLFF.

This clonotype came up a few times. This chain links TRBV28 with TRBJ2-7; D ambiguous. Germline values: CDR1 MDHEN, CDR2 SYDVKM. CDR3 length: 14 amino acids. Between the trimmed V and J ends, which lost 5 bases and 4 bases, there was a span of 15 bases. The CDR3 coding sequence is TGTGCCAGCAGTCAACCCAGCCTAGGGTACGAGCAGTACTTC. This sequence encodes CASSQPSLGYEQYF.

This clonotype was observed at least ten times. The chain recombines TRBV28 with TRBJ1-5; the D is unclear. CDR3 length: 12 residues. Trimming pared 6 bases from V and 5 bases from J, leaving 8 bases between. The V gene's germline CDR1 is MDHEN and CDR2 SYDVKM. CDR3 region: CASRRVDQPQHF. DNA of the CDR3: TGTGCCAGCAGACGGGTGGATCAGCCCCAGCATTTT.